One sample yielded the 18 T cell receptor beta chains listed below, sequenced in a study of neurological immune-mediated disorders. TCRdb itself ran the 5' RACE reads through MiXCR, one entry per CDR3 protein. Among roughly 25,000 distinct CDR3 sequences listed, under 8.5% were seen once. Material for sequencing was PBMCs. These receptors came from a woman in her 40s in good health.

At least ten counts were recorded for this clonotype. This CDR3 reads CASSRTSGDIIYNEQFF. The CDR3 bases are TGTGCCAGCAGCCGGACTAGCGGGGATATAATTTACAATGAGCAGTTCTTC. This chain connects TRBV7-2 to TRBJ2-1; 12 bases are a match to TRBD2. CDR1 is SGHTA, CDR2 FQGNSA, per germline. The CDR3 is 17 residues long. V was pared by 5 bases and J by 4 bases, with 9 bases of the junction left unmatched.

This clonotype has ten or more counts. The chain links TRBV5-5 to TRBJ1-6, with unresolved D. This CDR3 comprises 13 residues. Germline V gives CDR1 SGHKS, CDR2 YYEKEE (reference sequence). V lost 1 base to trimming and J lost 7 bases, with 6 bases between them. The CDR3 DNA sequence: TGTGCCAGCAGCTTGTTTCGGAATTCACCCCTCCACTTT. Translated: CASSLFRNSPLHF.

This clonotype occurred many times. The chain carries TRBV2 and TRBJ2-1; 7 nucleotides agree with TRBD2. The V gene end was trimmed by 7 bases and the J gene end by 6 bases; junction bases not matched to a gene: 15. The CDR3 has 16 residues. Germline loops: CDR1 SNHLY, CDR2 FYNNEI. CDR3 loop: CASTLTLGEGGNEQFF. Here the CDR3 DNA reads TGTGCCAGCACACTGACTTTGGGGGAGGGCGGCAATGAGCAGTTCTTC.

This clonotype was observed at least ten times. The CDR3 here is CSAGPGTGTPNEQFF. In DNA, the CDR3 is TGCAGCGCCGGCCCCGGGACAGGGACCCCGAATGAGCAGTTCTTC. The chain links TRBV29-1 to TRBJ2-1, with 9 bases matching TRBD1. CDR3 length: 15 residues. In germline, CDR1 is SQVTM, CDR2 ANQGSEA. With 7 bases clipped from V and 7 bases from J, the junction kept 14 bases outside the gene matches.

This clonotype was recorded at least ten times. The V gene is TRBV15, the J gene TRBJ2-3, with no clear D. CDR1 LNHNV and CDR2 YYDKDF come from the germline V gene (reference sequence). With 3 bases removed from V and 5 bases from J, the gap between germline ends came to 15 bases. The CDR3 covers 15 residues. The CDR3 DNA reads as TGTGCCACCAGCAGGAAGTTAAGCCCCGTAGATACGCAGTATTTT. This codes for CATSRKLSPVDTQYF.

This clonotype was recorded at least ten times. The chain joins TRBV5-6 to TRBJ2-3, with 10 nucleotides matching TRBD2. Germline trimming cut 0 bases from V and 3 bases from J; bases unmatched to any gene: 7. This CDR3 region has 17 residues. CDR1 SGHDT and CDR2 YYEEEE come from the germline V gene. The CDR3, as DNA: TGTGCCAGCAGCTTGGTGGTTAGCGGGAGGAGTACAGATACGCAGTATTTT. It translates to CASSLVVSGRSTDTQYF.

This clonotype was detected many times. The V gene is TRBV4-3, the J gene TRBJ1-5; 7 nucleotides align to TRBD1. V gave up 0 bases and J gave up 4 bases; unmatched junction bases: 6. In germline, CDR1 is LGHNA, CDR2 YSLEER. CDR3 length equals 16 residues. The DNA of the CDR3 is TGCGCCAGCAGCCAAGATCACGAACAGGGGAATCAGCCCCAGCATTTT. Amino acid sequence: CASSQDHEQGNQPQHF.

This clonotype was seen ten or more times. The rearrangement uses TRBV7-2 and TRBJ1-2, with D perhaps matching TRBD1 (5 bases). The V end lost 2 bases, the J end lost 0 bases, and 28 bases lay between the germline ends. The CDR3 is 21 amino acids. The germline gives CDR1 SGHTA, CDR2 FQGNSA. The DNA for the CDR3 is TGTGCCAGCAGCTTAAGTCGTCGATCTGCTACTTTGACAGCGACTAACTATGGCTACACCTTC. Its protein is CASSLSRRSATLTATNYGYTF.

This clonotype was recorded many times. V usage is TRBV7-9 and J usage is TRBJ2-2; TRBD1 matches at 8 bases. Looked up from germline, CDR1 is SEHNR and CDR2 is FQNEAQ (reference sequence). Losses at the gene ends were 0 bases for V and 7 bases for J; bases not matched to a gene: 4. This CDR3 contains 15 residues. CDR3 region: CASSLAGQGGGELFF. CDR3 DNA sequence: TGTGCCAGCAGCTTAGCCGGACAGGGCGGCGGGGAGCTGTTTTTT. Using reference TRBV7-9 and TRBJ2-2 for the parts outside the CDR3, the full variable domain is DTGVSQNPRHKITKRGQNVTFRCDPISEHNRLYWYRQTLGQGPEFLTYFQNEAQLEKSRLLSDRFSAERPKGSFSTLEIQRTEQGDSAMYLCASSLAGQGGGELFFGEGSRLTVL.

In this sample, this clonotype turned up many times. The chain's CDR3 is CASSLPSYEQYF. The CDR3 DNA is TGTGCCAGCAGTTTACCGTCCTACGAGCAGTACTTC. The chain employs TRBV27 and TRBJ2-7; D remains ambiguous. Trimming left V 2 bases short and J 1 base short, with 3 bases between. The germline CDR1 and CDR2 sequences are MNHEY and SMNVEV (reference sequence). This CDR3 spans 12 amino acids.

This clonotype was found many times. The chain carries TRBV7-9 and TRBJ2-7, with 8 bases fitting TRBD1. The trim removed 5 bases at V and 3 bases at J, leaving 12 bases unmatched. The CDR3 has 16 amino acids. Germline V CDR1 and CDR2: SEHNR, FQNEAQ (reference sequence). DNA for the CDR3: TGTGCCAGCAGCCAAATCACAGGGGGTTTCTTCTACGAGCAGTACTTC. Translating gives CASSQITGGFFYEQYF.

There are a few counts of this clonotype. This chain uses TRBV7-6 with TRBJ2-1; 15 bases align to TRBD2. CDR1 and CDR2 (germline): SGHVS, FNYEAQ. V lost 6 bases to trimming and J lost 13 bases; unmatched junction nucleotides: 10. This CDR3 is 15 amino acids long. This chain's CDR3 is CASSSTGTSGRKQFF. In nucleotides, the CDR3 is TGTGCCAGCAGTTCCACCGGGACTAGCGGGAGGAAACAGTTCTTC.

This clonotype rates as medium-sized. The chain employs TRBV5-4 and TRBJ2-5; 10 bases agree with TRBD2. CDR3 length equals 15 residues. V lost 4 bases to trimming and J lost 2 bases; unmatched junction nucleotides: 5. Germline V gene lookup returns CDR1 SGHNT and CDR2 YYREEE (reference sequence). CDR3 DNA sequence: TGTGCCAGCAGCCCGGGACTAGCGACACAAGAGACCCAGTACTTC. This gives the protein CASSPGLATQETQYF.

This clonotype has a count of ten or more. The V call is TRBV5-1, the J call TRBJ2-2; D may match TRBD1 or TRBD2 (6 bases each). The CDR3 contains 14 residues. Germline V gene data show CDR1 as SGHRS and CDR2 as YFSETQ. V lost 5 bases and J lost 4, with 12 bases in between. The CDR3 sequence: CASSRGGGTGELFF. CDR3 DNA: TGCGCCAGCAGTCGCGGAGGGGGCACCGGGGAGCTGTTTTTT. The whole variable domain, remainder taken from reference TRBV5-1 and TRBJ2-2, is KAGVTQTPRYLIKTRGQQVTLSCSPISGHRSVSWYQQTPGQGLQFLFEYFSETQRNKGNFPGRFSGRQFSNSRSEMNVSTLELGDSALYLCASSRGGGTGELFFGEGSRLTVL.

This clonotype was seen repeatedly, ten times or more. The V call is TRBV7-2, the J call TRBJ1-5; no reliable D call. V was pared by 1 base and J by 3 bases, with 4 bases between. Germline-derived CDR1 and CDR2 are SGHTA and FQGNSA. The CDR3 runs 13 residues. The CDR3 DNA sequence: TGTGCCAGCAGCTTAGTACTCAATCAGCCCCAGCATTTT. Its translation: CASSLVLNQPQHF.

This clonotype was recorded at least ten times. The CDR3: CASSSGDGLLNYGYTF. The CDR3 nucleotides are TGTGCCAGCAGTTCCGGGGACGGCCTACTTAACTATGGCTACACCTTC. The chain combines TRBV28 with TRBJ1-2; D is perhaps TRBD1 (5 bases). CDR3 length: 16 amino acids. Germline-derived CDR1 and CDR2 are MDHEN and SYDVKM. Deletions cut 4 bases from V and 1 base from J, with 16 bases between.

There are many counts of this clonotype. This chain uses TRBV24-1 with TRBJ2-3, with TRBD2 identical over 7 bases. There are 14 residues in the CDR3. Germline trimming cut 7 bases from V and 0 bases from J; bases unmatched to any gene: 3. Germline CDR1 KGHDR, CDR2 SFDVKD. The CDR3 nucleotides are TGTGCCACCAGGACTAGCAGCAGCACAGATACGCAGTATTTT. Translated, it gives CATRTSSSTDTQYF.

Ten or more counts support this clonotype. V usage is TRBV3-1 and J usage is TRBJ2-7; tentatively, D is TRBD1 (6 bases). V lost 4 bases, J lost 0 bases, and 13 bases lay in between. Germline CDR1 reads LGHDT; CDR2 reads YNNKEL (reference sequence). The CDR3 length is 15 residues. In DNA form, the CDR3 reads TGTGCCAGCAGCCCTGGGGGCGCGTACTCCTACGAGCAGTACTTC. Translation: CASSPGGAYSYEQYF.